These 3 T cell receptor beta chains originate from one sample sequenced in a study of T-cell reconstitution after alpha-beta-depleted transplantation in children. Unique molecular identifiers were incorporated during preparation of the TCRbeta library. MiXCR, applied by TCRdb to the PCR reads, yields one record per CDR3 protein. The sample shows around 240,000 distinct CDR3 sequences, around 8.9% of them seen only once. The sample was PBMCs from the stem cell graft donor, taken from the stem cell graft. The receptors come from a human donor who donated a stem cell graft to a child with SCID.

Ten or more counts support this clonotype. This chain joins TRBV5-1 and TRBJ2-3; maybe TRBD1 (6 bases). Trimming removed 0 bases at V and 2 bases at J, with 13 bases between. The CDR3 consists of 16 residues. Germline V CDR1 and CDR2: SGHRS, YFSETQ. The CDR3 nucleotides are TGCGCCAGCAGCTTGGTAGGGGGTACAGCCACAGATACGCAGTATTTT. Its protein product is CASSLVGGTATDTQYF.

This clonotype showed up many times. The CDR3 loop is CASSLDTVNQPQHF. The DNA for the CDR3 is TGTGCCAGCAGCTTGGACACGGTCAATCAGCCCCAGCATTTT. The chain links TRBV5-5 to TRBJ1-5, with D uncertain. The CDR3 sequence is 14 residues long. V was cut by 0 bases and J by 3 bases, with 7 bases left in between. The V gene's germline CDR1 is SGHKS and CDR2 YYEKEE (reference sequence).

This clonotype showed up many times. The chain couples TRBV28 to TRBJ1-4; D is perhaps TRBD1 (6 bases). With 8 bases removed from V and 8 bases from J, the gap between germline ends came to 15 bases. Germline V gene lookup returns CDR1 MDHEN and CDR2 SYDVKM. This CDR3 has 13 residues. As DNA, the CDR3 is TGTGCCAGCGGGAAGGGGGGGATGGAAAAACTGTTTTTT. Its translation: CASGKGGMEKLFF. The complete variable domain, with remaining parts taken from reference TRBV28 and TRBJ1-4, reads DVKVTQSSRYLVKRTGEKVFLECVQDMDHENMFWYRQDPGLGLRLIYFSYDVKMKEKGDIPEGYSVSREKKERFSLILESASTNQTSMYLCASGKGGMEKLFFGSGTQLSVL.